These T cell receptor beta chains were read from a single sample in a study of blood T cell repertoires in COVID-19. Using immunoSEQ multiplex PCR, the repertoire was profiled, and TCRdb retains in-frame clones only, with some absent. Found here are 190,000 or so clones, about 85% of them singletons; the top ten hold roughly a sixth. Sequencing was performed on PBMCs or T cells enriched from blood (not recorded which). All receptors derive from a man aged 40-50 years who had recovered from COVID-19. Both conserved end residues are part of each CDR3. D genes are given only for firm matches. Some rows have no size entry. The others give once, few or many, or a class for an expanded clone.

TRBJ2-3,TRBV9,-,TRBD2,CASSARSGSSTDTQYF,TGTGCCAGCAGCGCGCGTAGCGGGAGTTCAACAGATACGCAGTATTTT
TRBJ2-7,TRBV6-1,-,-,CASSDERTGTSYEQYF,TGTGCCAGCAGTGACGAACGCACCGGGACTTCCTACGAGCAGTACTTC
TRBJ1-3,TRBV4-1,-,-,CASSQGRIGNTIYF,TGCGCCAGCAGCCAAGGTAGAATCGGAAACACCATATATTTT
TRBJ2-7,TRBV10-3,-,TRBD1,CAISGTGYGSSYEQYF,TGTGCCATCAGCGGGACAGGATATGGGTCGTCCTACGAGCAGTACTTC
TRBJ1-5,TRBV27,-,-,CASSFSVYSNQPQHF,TGTGCCAGCAGTTTTTCGGTTTATAGCAATCAGCCCCAGCATTTT
TRBJ2-7,TRBV7-8,once,TRBD1,CASSWGTGAYEQYF,TGTGCCAGCAGCTGGGGGACAGGGGCCTACGAGCAGTACTTC
TRBJ2-7,TRBV18,-,TRBD1,CASSPGQGIYEQYF,TGTGCCAGCTCACCGGGACAGGGAATCTACGAGCAGTACTTC
TRBJ1-4,TRBV30,-,-,CAWSGGLQNEKLFF,TGTGCCTGGAGTGGGGGACTGCAAAATGAAAAACTGTTTTTT
TRBJ2-1,TRBV11-3,-,TRBD1,CASSLARTGGGEQFF,TGTGCCAGCAGCTTAGCCCGGACAGGGGGCGGTGAGCAGTTCTTC
TRBJ1-1,TRBV7-2,-,-,CASSITGQKNTEAFF,TGTGCCAGCAGCATCACGGGACAAAAGAACACTGAAGCTTTCTTT
TRBJ1-1,TRBV4-2,-,-,CASSRFTDSRGGFTEAFF,TGTGCCAGCAGCCGATTTACGGACAGCCGGGGTGGGTTCACTGAAGCTTTCTTT
TRBJ2-4,TRBV19,once,TRBD2,CASRLAGGPGKNIQYF,TGTGCCAGTAGGCTAGCGGGAGGGCCAGGCAAAAACATTCAGTACTTC
TRBJ1-5,TRBV6-5,-,-,CASKEGYNQPQHF,TGTGCCAGCAAGGAGGGGTACAATCAGCCCCAGCATTTT
TRBJ1-5,TRBV7-9,few,TRBD1,CASSPGQGDQPQHF,TGTGCCAGCAGCCCTGGACAGGGAGATCAGCCCCAGCATTTT
TRBJ2-1,TRBV6-5,-,TRBD2,CASTGTRGEQFF,TGTGCCAGCACTGGGACTAGAGGCGAGCAGTTCTTC
TRBJ1-5,TRBV7-9,-,TRBD1,CASSSADRVGQPQHF,TGTGCCAGCAGCTCCGCGGACAGGGTGGGCCAGCCCCAGCATTTT
TRBJ2-3,TRBV11-2,-,TRBD2,CASSRSSGSRSDTQYF,TGTGCCAGCAGCAGAAGTAGCGGGAGTCGGTCAGATACGCAGTATTTT
TRBJ2-1,TRBV5-1,-,TRBD2,CASSPRIPSGSLYEQFF,TGCGCCAGCAGCCCACGGATCCCTAGCGGGAGTCTGTATGAGCAGTTCTTC
TRBJ1-5,TRBV6-2/TRBV6-3,-,-,CASSYRGSHSPQHF,TGTGCCAGCAGTTACCGGGGGTCCCATTCGCCCCAGCATTTT
TRBJ1-1,TRBV5-1,-,-,CASSLRRQNTEAFF,TGCGCCAGCAGCTTGAGGCGGCAGAACACTGAAGCTTTCTTT
TRBJ2-7,TRBV19,-,TRBD1,CASRRQGSYEQYF,TGTGCCAGTAGGAGACAGGGCTCCTACGAGCAGTACTTC
TRBJ2-5,TRBV11-2,-,TRBD2,CASSLVRARGGETQYF,TGTGCCAGCAGCTTAGTTCGGGCCCGGGGAGGGGAGACCCAGTACTTC
TRBJ1-1,TRBV14,-,-,CASRQYLTLGSLNNAGTNTEAFF,TGTGCCAGCAGGCAATACTTGACCCTCGGCAGCTTAAACAACGCGGGGACGAACACTGAAGCTTTCTTT
TRBJ2-5,TRBV27,-,-,CASSLRSRQETQYF,TGTGCCAGCAGTTTAAGGTCCAGGCAAGAGACCCAGTACTTC
TRBJ2-7,TRBV7-2,-,-,CASSPPGYEQYF,TGTGCCAGCAGCCCCCCCGGCTACGAGCAGTACTTC
TRBJ2-2,TRBV3-1/TRBV3-2,-,TRBD1,CASTWTGKNTGELFF,TGTGCCAGCACGTGGACAGGGAAAAACACCGGGGAGCTGTTTTTT
TRBJ1-5,TRBV30,-,-,CAWSVQAPGYSNQPQHF,TGTGCCTGGAGTGTACAGGCGCCAGGTTATAGCAATCAGCCCCAGCATTTT
TRBJ2-1,TRBV29-1,-,TRBD2,CSVERREFRNEQFF,TGCAGCGTTGAAAGGCGGGAGTTCCGGAATGAGCAGTTCTTC
TRBJ1-5,TRBV7-3,-,TRBD1,CASSLGVWDRGNQPQHF,TGTGCCAGCAGCTTAGGAGTCTGGGACAGGGGGAATCAGCCCCAGCATTTT
TRBJ1-5,TRBV6-5,-,-,CASSTGNNQPQHF,TGTGCCAGCTCTACAGGGAACAATCAGCCCCAGCATTTT
TRBJ2-7,TRBV11-3,-,-,CASSLGENYEQYF,TGTGCCAGCAGCTTAGGGGAGAACTACGAGCAGTACTTC
TRBJ2-7,TRBV6-5,-,TRBD2,CASSYGSGGAYEQYF,TGTGCCAGCAGTTACGGGTCGGGAGGGGCCTACGAGCAGTACTTC
TRBJ1-2,TRBV24-1,-,-,CAAGDNAYGYTF,TGTGCGGCCGGGGACAACGCCTATGGCTACACCTTC
TRBJ1-2,TRBV24-1,-,TRBD1,CATSDSGTGGEGYGYTF,TGTGCCACCAGTGATTCCGGGACAGGGGGCGAGGGCTATGGCTACACCTTC
TRBJ1-6,TRBV13,-,TRBD1,CASSTRDRGTDSPLHF,TGTGCCAGCAGCACGCGGGACAGGGGAACTGATTCACCCCTCCACTTT
TRBJ1-3,TRBV2,-,-,CASSAGRTGNTIYF,TGTGCCAGCAGTGCGGGAAGGACTGGAAACACCATATATTTT
TRBJ1-5,TRBV3-1/TRBV3-2,once,-,CASSPQGNSNQPQHF,TGTGCCAGCAGCCCACAGGGAAATAGCAATCAGCCCCAGCATTTT